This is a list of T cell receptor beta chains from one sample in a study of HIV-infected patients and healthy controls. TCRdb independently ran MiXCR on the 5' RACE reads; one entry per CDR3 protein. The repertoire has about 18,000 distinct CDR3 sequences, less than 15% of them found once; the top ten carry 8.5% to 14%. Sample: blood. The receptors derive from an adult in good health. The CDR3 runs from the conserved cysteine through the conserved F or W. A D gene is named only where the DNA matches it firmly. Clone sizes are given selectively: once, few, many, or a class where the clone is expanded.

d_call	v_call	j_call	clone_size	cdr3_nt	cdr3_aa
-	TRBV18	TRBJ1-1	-	TGTGCCAGCTCCCCTCAACAGGGTCTTCTTTCTTTT	CASSPQQGLLSF
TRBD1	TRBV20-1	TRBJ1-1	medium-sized	TGCAGTGCCGACAGGGGGAGGGTCCCTTTCTTT	CSADRGRVPFF
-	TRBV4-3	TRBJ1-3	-	TGCGCCAGCAGCCAAGATATAGGCAGGGACTCTGGAAACACCATATATTTT	CASSQDIGRDSGNTIYF
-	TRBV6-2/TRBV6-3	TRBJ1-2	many	TGTGCCAGCACCCCGGCGGTGGGTAACTATGGCTACACCTTC	CASTPAVGNYGYTF
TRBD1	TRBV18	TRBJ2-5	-	TGTGCCAGCTCCCCGGGACAGGGGGAGACCCAGTACTTC	CASSPGQGETQYF
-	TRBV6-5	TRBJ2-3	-	TGTGCCAGCAGTCACGGGGAGGGACACCGCACAGATACGCAGTATTTT	CASSHGEGHRTDTQYF
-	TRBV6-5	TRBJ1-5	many	TGTGCCAGCCGTCTATATAGCAATCAGCCCCAGCATTTT	CASRLYSNQPQHF
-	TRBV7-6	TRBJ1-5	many	TGTGCCAGCAGCTTGTCAGGGGGCAATCAGCCCCAGCATTTT	CASSLSGGNQPQHF
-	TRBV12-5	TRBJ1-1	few	TGTGCTAGTGCCGAACTCAGGGGCACTGAAGCTTTCTTT	CASAELRGTEAFF
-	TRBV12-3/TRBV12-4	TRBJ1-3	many	TGTGCCAGCAGCCTAGGGGCAGGGGCCGGAAACACCATATATTTT	CASSLGAGAGNTIYF
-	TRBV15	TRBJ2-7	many	TGTGCCACCAGTAGGGACATCTCCTACGAGCAGTACTTC	CATSRDISYEQYF
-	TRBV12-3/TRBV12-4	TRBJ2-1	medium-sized	TGTGCCAGCAGTTTGGCGGGGAGCGAGCAGTTCTTC	CASSLAGSEQFF
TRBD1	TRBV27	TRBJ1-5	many	TGTGCCAGCAGCAGCAGGGGGTTCAGCAATCAGCCCCAGCATTTT	CASSSRGFSNQPQHF
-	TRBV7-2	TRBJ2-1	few	TGTGCCAGCAGCCGGACCGACTATGAGCAGTTCTTC	CASSRTDYEQFF
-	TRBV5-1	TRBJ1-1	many	TGCGCCAGCAGCTTGTATAGGACGGAGAACACTGAAGCTTTCTTT	CASSLYRTENTEAFF
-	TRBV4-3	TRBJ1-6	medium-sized	TGCGCCAGCAGCCAAGTAGGGGGGCAGGGATCACCCCTCCACTTT	CASSQVGGQGSPLHF